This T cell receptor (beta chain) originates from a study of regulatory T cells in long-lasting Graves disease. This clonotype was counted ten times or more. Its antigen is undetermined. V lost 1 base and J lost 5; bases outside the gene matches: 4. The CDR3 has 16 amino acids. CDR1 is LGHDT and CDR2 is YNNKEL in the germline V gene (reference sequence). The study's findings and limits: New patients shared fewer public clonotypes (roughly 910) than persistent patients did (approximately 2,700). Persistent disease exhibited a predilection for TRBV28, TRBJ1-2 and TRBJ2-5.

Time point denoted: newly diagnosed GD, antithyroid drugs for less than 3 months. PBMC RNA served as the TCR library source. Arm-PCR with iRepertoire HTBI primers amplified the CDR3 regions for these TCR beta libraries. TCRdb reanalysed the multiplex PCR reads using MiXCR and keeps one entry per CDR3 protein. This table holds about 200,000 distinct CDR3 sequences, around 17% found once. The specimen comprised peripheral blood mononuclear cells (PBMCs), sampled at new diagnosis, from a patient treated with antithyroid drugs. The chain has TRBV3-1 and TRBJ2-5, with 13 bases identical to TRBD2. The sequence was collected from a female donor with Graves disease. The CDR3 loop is CASSQGSTSGRETQYF. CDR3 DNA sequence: TGTGCCAGCAGCCAAGGTTCGACTAGCGGGAGGGAGACCCAGTACTTC.